The 30 T cell receptor beta chains below were found in one sample sequenced in a study of T-cell memory formation after mild COVID-19. From the 5' RACE reads, TCRdb called clonotypes with MiXCR, one entry per CDR3 protein. The data hold fewer than 250,000 distinct CDR3 sequences, with 15% observed a single time. The specimen sequenced was PBMCs or a T cell subset sorted from them (not recorded which). Every receptor here comes from an adult woman who had mild COVID-19 (a few samples of this study predate the infection). Cell type and time point are not known.

This clonotype occurred a few times. The chain couples TRBV7-9 to TRBJ1-1, with D perhaps TRBD1 (6 bases). The CDR3 consists of 15 residues. CDR1 is SEHNR and CDR2 is FQNEAQ in the germline V gene (reference sequence). The V end lost 5 bases, the J end lost 3 bases, and 16 bases lay between the germline ends. The CDR3 DNA reads TGTGCCAGCAGCCGACAGGCCGGGGCGGACACTGAAGCTTTCTTT. Translating it yields CASSRQAGADTEAFF. Complete variable domain (other parts from reference TRBV7-9 and TRBJ1-1): DTGVSQNPRHKITKRGQNVTFRCDPISEHNRLYWYRQTLGQGPEFLTYFQNEAQLEKSRLLSDRFSAERPKGSFSTLEIQRTEQGDSAMYLCASSRQAGADTEAFFGQGTRLTVV.

V is TRBV10-3 and J is TRBJ2-4; a weak D match, TRBD2 (5 bases). Germline lookup yields CDR1 ENHRY and CDR2 SYGVKD. V was shortened by 4 bases and J by 8 bases, with 12 bases between the two germline ends. This CDR3 region has 13 residues. The CDR3 DNA follows: TGTGCCATCAGTGGAGGGCCCGGGGACATTCAGTACTTC. It encodes CAISGGPGDIQYF.

V usage is TRBV15 and J usage is TRBJ2-7, with D perhaps TRBD1 (6 bases). CDR1 LNHNV and CDR2 YYDKDF come from the germline V gene (reference sequence). The CDR3 contains 14 residues. Trimming removed 6 bases from V and 0 bases from J, with 12 bases in between. The CDR3 region is CATSPGRGSYEQYF. CDR3 nucleotides: TGTGCCACCAGTCCGGGCAGGGGCTCCTACGAGCAGTACTTC.

The chain has TRBV7-3 and TRBJ2-3; no clear D gene. V gave up 2 bases and J gave up 1 base, with 10 bases separating them. Germline lookup yields CDR1 SGHTA and CDR2 FQGTGA. There are 15 residues in the CDR3. Here the CDR3 reads CASSLGPSGTDTQYF. Written as DNA, the CDR3 is TGTGCCAGCAGCTTAGGTCCCTCTGGCACAGATACGCAGTATTTT. The entire variable domain, with the rest obtained from reference TRBV7-3 and TRBJ2-3, is as follows: GAGVSQTPSNKVTEKGKYVELRCDPISGHTALYWYRQSLGQGPEFLIYFQGTGAADDSGLPNDRFFAVRPEGSVSTLKIQRTERGDSAVYLCASSLGPSGTDTQYFGPGTRLTVL.

This clonotype occurred a few times. This sequence joins TRBV20-1 and TRBJ2-2; 9 nucleotides line up with TRBD2. Germline values: CDR1 DFQATT, CDR2 SNEGSKA (reference sequence). The CDR3 is made up of 16 amino acids. J gave up 4 bases and V 2 bases, and 8 bases lay outside the gene matches. CDR3 nucleotides: TGCAGTGCTAGATCAGCTGGACTAGCGACCACCGGGGAGCTGTTTTTT. It translates to CSARSAGLATTGELFF.

This clonotype was seen a handful of times. This chain uses TRBV7-9 with TRBJ2-3; tentatively, D is TRBD1 or TRBD2 (5 bases each). V was cut by 4 bases and J by 0 bases, with 14 bases left in between. Germline loops: CDR1 SEHNR, CDR2 FQNEAQ (reference sequence). This CDR3 has 16 amino acids. CDR3 residues: CASSYVRGMSTDTQYF. The CDR3, as DNA: TGTGCCAGCAGCTACGTGAGGGGAATGAGCACAGATACGCAGTATTTT.

V is TRBV5-6 and J is TRBJ2-7, with 7 bases fitting TRBD1. The junction had 12 bases not matched to a gene; V was cut back by 4 bases and J by 5 bases. The V gene's germline CDR1 is SGHDT and CDR2 YYEEEE. The CDR3 loop spans 15 amino acids. CDR3 residues: CASSLPDRRLDEQYF. The DNA for the CDR3 is TGTGCCAGCAGCCTTCCGGACAGGCGTCTGGACGAGCAGTACTTC.

This clonotype was observed many times. The chain links TRBV27 to TRBJ1-2; maybe TRBD1 (5 bases). V gave up 5 bases and J gave up 4 bases, with 17 bases separating them. The CDR3 length is 15 residues. Germline assignment: CDR1 MNHEY and CDR2 SMNVEV (reference sequence). CDR3 in DNA: TGTGCCAGCAGTCCCACGGGGCAGGGTGGCTATGGCTACACCTTC. This gives the protein CASSPTGQGGYGYTF.

The V and J genes are TRBV6-5 and TRBJ1-5, with D unclear. The CDR3 sequence is 15 residues long. V lost 5 bases to trimming and J lost 0 bases, with 11 bases between them. Germline values: CDR1 MNHEY, CDR2 SVGAGI. CDR3 in DNA: TGTGCCAGCAGTCCCGGAGCTTATAGCAATCAGCCCCAGCATTTT. Its protein product is CASSPGAYSNQPQHF.

This clonotype showed up just a few times. The gene calls are TRBV9 and TRBJ1-1, with D uncertain. With 0 bases removed from V and 1 base from J, the gap between germline ends came to 7 bases. The CDR3 consists of 14 residues. The germline CDR1 and CDR2 sequences are SGDLS and YYNGEE. This CDR3 is CASSVEWTNTEAFF. The CDR3 DNA sequence: TGTGCCAGCAGCGTAGAATGGACGAACACTGAAGCTTTCTTT.

The rearrangement joins TRBV6-4 to TRBJ2-3, with 12 bases that match TRBD1. This CDR3 region has 20 residues. CDR1 and CDR2 (germline): MRHNA, SNTAGT. After removal of 7 bases from V and 5 bases from J, the junction contained 22 bases not matched to a gene. CDR3 nucleotides: TGTGCCAGCACCTCTCTTCCGGGACAGGGGGCAGTTCTCGATGGAGATACGCAGTATTTT. Protein product: CASTSLPGQGAVLDGDTQYF.

This clonotype showed up many times. V gene TRBV4-2 combines with J gene TRBJ2-1; unclear D gene. This CDR3 spans 13 amino acids. The germline gives CDR1 LGHNA, CDR2 YNFKEQ. The germline V and J ends were trimmed by 1 base and 5 bases, with 6 bases remaining between them. The CDR3: CASSQGRDNEQFF. As DNA, the CDR3 is TGTGCCAGCAGCCAAGGTAGAGACAATGAGCAGTTCTTC.

The CDR3 loop reads CASSLGRPGVSSREQYF. The CDR3 DNA follows: TGCGCCAGCAGCTTGGGAAGGCCGGGGGTGTCCTCTCGGGAGCAGTACTTC. The genes are TRBV5-1 and TRBJ2-7; TRBD2 might be the D (6 bases). The germline V and J ends were trimmed by 0 bases and 7 bases, with 23 bases remaining between them. CDR3 size: 17 residues. Germline values: CDR1 SGHRS, CDR2 YFSETQ. The whole variable domain, remainder taken from reference TRBV5-1 and TRBJ2-7, is KAGVTQTPRYLIKTRGQQVTLSCSPISGHRSVSWYQQTPGQGLQFLFEYFSETQRNKGNFPGRFSGRQFSNSRSEMNVSTLELGDSALYLCASSLGRPGVSSREQYFGPGTRLTVT.

The chain links TRBV7-8 to TRBJ2-7, with 12 nucleotides matching TRBD2. Trimming removed 1 base from V and 2 bases from J; junction bases left unmatched: 6. Germline V gives CDR1 SGHVS, CDR2 FQNEAQ. The CDR3 contains 17 residues. The CDR3 sequence: CASSLESSGRATYEQYF. CDR3 coding DNA: TGTGCCAGCAGCTTAGAATCTAGCGGGAGGGCTACCTACGAGCAGTACTTC.

Only a few counts were recorded for this clonotype. This CDR3 reads CASSLVGGSFYEQYF. The CDR3 DNA reads as TGCGCCAGCAGCCTGGTGGGGGGCTCATTTTACGAGCAGTACTTC. The chain links TRBV5-1 to TRBJ2-7, with D perhaps TRBD1 or TRBD2 (6 bases each). The CDR3 spans 15 residues. Trimming left V 4 bases short and J 4 bases short, with 18 bases between. The germline V gene encodes CDR1 SGHRS and CDR2 YFSETQ.

Only a few counts were recorded for this clonotype. V usage is TRBV4-1 and J usage is TRBJ2-1; 10 nucleotides align to TRBD2. The CDR3 totals 15 residues. Germline CDR1 and CDR2: MGHRA and YSYEKL. Trimming took 2 bases from V and 5 from J; bases not matched to a gene: 3. The CDR3 sequence: CASSQLAGDHNEQFF. CDR3 DNA: TGCGCCAGCAGCCAACTAGCGGGGGACCACAATGAGCAGTTCTTC.

Written as DNA, the CDR3 is TGTGCCAGCAGTAACAGATATAATGAAAAACTGTTTTTT. This sequence encodes CASSNRYNEKLFF. This chain connects TRBV12-3 or TRBV12-4 to TRBJ1-4; D uncertain. V was shortened by 5 bases and J by 4 bases, with 8 bases between the two germline ends. CDR3 length equals 13 residues.

This clonotype was counted many times. V usage is TRBV5-1 and J usage is TRBJ2-1; 8 nucleotides align to TRBD2. Germline CDR1 and CDR2: SGHRS and YFSETQ. Trimming cost V 0 bases and J 0 bases; bases outside gene matches: 8. The CDR3 is made up of 18 amino acids. CDR3 nucleotide sequence: TGCGCCAGCAGCTTGGACGGGGGGGCCCATAACTCCTACAATGAGCAGTTCTTC. It is translated as CASSLDGGAHNSYNEQFF.

The V and J genes are TRBV7-9 and TRBJ2-3; TRBD1 aligns across 7 bases. Germline V CDR1 and CDR2: SEHNR, FQNEAQ (reference sequence). V trimming: 4 bases; J trimming: 2 bases; junction bases outside the gene matches: 9. This CDR3 comprises 16 residues. The CDR3 DNA sequence: TGTGCCAGCAGCTCCAACAGGGGACGCACCACAGATACGCAGTATTTT. Residues: CASSSNRGRTTDTQYF. Supplemented by reference TRBV7-9 and TRBJ2-3, the full variable domain reads DTGVSQNPRHKITKRGQNVTFRCDPISEHNRLYWYRQTLGQGPEFLTYFQNEAQLEKSRLLSDRFSAERPKGSFSTLEIQRTEQGDSAMYLCASSSNRGRTTDTQYFGPGTRLTVL.

The DNA for the CDR3 is TGTGCCAGCAGCTTAAGGCCCTCTGGGGCCAACGTCCTGACTTTC. This gives the protein CASSLRPSGANVLTF. The rearrangement links TRBV7-3 to TRBJ2-6; no firm D call. Between the trimmed V and J ends, which lost 1 base and 0 bases, there was a span of 4 bases. This CDR3 has 15 amino acids. The germline gives CDR1 SGHTA, CDR2 FQGTGA.

This clonotype was counted between two and nine times. The chain is built from TRBV12-3 or TRBV12-4 and TRBJ1-2; D is ambiguous. V lost 7 bases and J 5 bases, leaving 14 bases between the germline ends. There are 13 residues in the CDR3. The CDR3 bases are TGTGCCAGCACCACCGGGCCCCGGTATGGCTACACCTTC. The encoded protein is CASTTGPRYGYTF.

The genes are TRBV10-3 and TRBJ2-5, with 8 bases that match TRBD2. The V and J ends lost 4 bases and 5 bases, in that order; junction bases with no gene match: 0. This CDR3 has 12 residues. CDR1 and CDR2 (germline): ENHRY, SYGVKD. The CDR3 DNA follows: TGTGCCATCAGTGGCGGGGGGGAGACCCAGTACTTC. Translating it yields CAISGGGETQYF.

There are a few counts of this clonotype. V gene TRBV7-2 combines with J gene TRBJ2-2; D is uncertain. CDR3 size: 14 residues. Trimming removed 3 bases from V and 5 bases from J, with 10 bases in between. CDR1 is SGHTA and CDR2 is FQGNSA in the germline V gene. The chain's CDR3 is CASSFLGPTGELFF. The DNA of the CDR3 is TGTGCCAGCAGCTTTTTAGGTCCGACCGGGGAGCTGTTTTTT.

This clonotype was seen a few times. The chain is built from TRBV5-1 and TRBJ2-1, with TRBD2 identical over 9 bases. Germline V gene data show CDR1 as SGHRS and CDR2 as YFSETQ. The CDR3 is 16 amino acids. V shed 2 bases and J 8 bases; nucleotides not matched to a gene: 11. This CDR3 reads CASSLISGSVAHEQFF. Here the CDR3 DNA reads TGCGCCAGCAGCTTAATTAGCGGGAGTGTCGCGCATGAGCAGTTCTTC.

The rearrangement joins TRBV7-2 to TRBJ1-6; 8 bases map to TRBD1. The CDR3 spans 18 residues. Germline lookup yields CDR1 SGHTA and CDR2 FQGNSA. Germline trimming cut 1 base from V and 4 bases from J; bases unmatched to any gene: 9. The CDR3 DNA reads as TGTGCCAGCAGCTTAGGACTTTCCCGACAGGGGTATAATTCACCCCTCCACTTT. This encodes CASSLGLSRQGYNSPLHF.

This clonotype was seen more than once but under ten times. One end of the junction does not line up with germline, which may come from a read error. The V gene is TRBV3-1, the J gene TRBJ1-6; no clear D gene. The CDR3 loop spans 13 amino acids. Germline V CDR1 and CDR2: LGHDT, YNNKEL (reference sequence). The CDR3 spells CASRQGRQSPLHF. CDR3 nucleotide sequence: TGTGCCAGCAGGCAAGGGAGGCAGTCACCCCTCCACTTT.

The V gene is TRBV5-1, the J gene TRBJ2-1; 8 positions match TRBD2. V gave up 4 bases and J gave up 4 bases; unmatched junction bases: 7. The CDR3 consists of 15 residues. Germline V CDR1 and CDR2: SGHRS, YFSETQ. The CDR3: CASSRTSKIYNEQFF. DNA of the CDR3: TGCGCCAGCAGCAGGACTAGCAAGATTTACAATGAGCAGTTCTTC.

This clonotype has only a few counts. The rearrangement joins TRBV5-1 to TRBJ1-1; 9 bases align to TRBD1. V trimming: 3 bases; J trimming: 1 base; junction bases outside the gene matches: 7. The CDR3 runs to 16 residues. Germline V CDR1 and CDR2: SGHRS, YFSETQ. Here the CDR3 DNA reads TGCGCCAGCAGCTCCGGGACAGGGTTTTGGAACACTGAAGCTTTCTTT. Residues: CASSSGTGFWNTEAFF.

This rearrangement joins TRBV12-5 to TRBJ2-1; 7 nucleotides match TRBD2. The V segment lost 2 bases and the J segment 6 bases; nucleotides outside the gene matches: 13. The CDR3 is made up of 17 amino acids. Germline assignment: CDR1 LGHNT and CDR2 FRNRAP. CDR3 nucleotide sequence: TGTGCTAGTGGTTTGTATCTGGGGGGGGACCGTAGCAATGAGCAGTTCTTC. Amino acid sequence: CASGLYLGGDRSNEQFF.

This clonotype was found a few times. This chain uses TRBV12-3 or TRBV12-4 with TRBJ1-1; the D gene is possibly TRBD1 (5 bases). This CDR3 spans 14 amino acids. Trimming stripped 2 bases from V and 3 bases from J, with 10 bases between. CDR3 nucleotide sequence: TGTGCCAGCAGTTTATATACCAGGGACACTGAAGCTTTCTTT. Residues: CASSLYTRDTEAFF.